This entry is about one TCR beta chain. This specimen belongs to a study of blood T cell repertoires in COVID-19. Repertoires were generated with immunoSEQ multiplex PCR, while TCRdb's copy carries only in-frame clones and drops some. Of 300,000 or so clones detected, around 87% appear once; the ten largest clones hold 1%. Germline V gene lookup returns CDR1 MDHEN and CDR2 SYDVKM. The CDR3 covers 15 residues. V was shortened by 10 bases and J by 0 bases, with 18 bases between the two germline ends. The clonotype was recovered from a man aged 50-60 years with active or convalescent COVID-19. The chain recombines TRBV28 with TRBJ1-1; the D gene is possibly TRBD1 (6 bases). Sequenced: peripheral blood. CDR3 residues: CATKDSQHMNTEAFF. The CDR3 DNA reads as TGTGCCACCAAGGACAGCCAGCACATGAACACTGAAGCTTTCTTT.